The 23 T cell receptor beta chains presented below share a single source sample, sequenced in a study of Ad26.COV2.S vaccination and SARS-CoV-2 variants. The treatment denotes: around 19 received Ad26.COV2.S at low or high dose, single or two shots; several received placebo; per-sample allocation not given. Repertoires come from day 63 after the first vaccine or placebo injection. The data were produced by immunoSEQ multiplex PCR, yet TCRdb's version contains in-frame clones alone and is incomplete. The sample has 350,000 to 500,000 clones; approximately 89% are singletons. The starting material was peripheral blood, obtained in a trial of Ad26.COV2.S vaccine versus placebo. These receptors were taken from a person between 18 and 65 years old who received the Ad26.COV2.S COVID-19 vaccine or a placebo.

Worth noting for this clone: A read error may produce the germline difference seen at one junction end. The V and J genes are TRBV27 and TRBJ1-2, with 9 nucleotides matching TRBD1. The length of the CDR3 is 14 residues. Germline V gene data show CDR1 as MNHEY and CDR2 as SMNVEV (reference sequence). In nucleotides, the CDR3 is TGTGCCAGCAGTTCGGACAGGGGTAACGATGGCTACACCTTC. It is translated as CASSSDRGNDGYTF.

The rearrangement uses TRBV29-1 and TRBJ2-1, with D possibly being TRBD2 (6 bases). Trimming pared 3 bases from V and 5 bases from J, leaving 17 bases between. The CDR3 sequence is 15 residues long. Per germline, CDR1 SQVTM and CDR2 ANQGSEA. CDR3 loop: CSVEEGALKDNEQFF. As DNA, the CDR3 is TGCAGCGTTGAGGAGGGAGCCCTAAAAGACAATGAGCAGTTCTTC.

V usage is TRBV9 and J usage is TRBJ2-5; D is unresolved. The germline gives CDR1 SGDLS, CDR2 YYNGEE. The CDR3 runs 16 residues. Trimming took off 2 bases at V and 4 bases at J, with 18 bases between the two ends. CDR3 bases: TGTGCCAGCAGCGTCACCCTTTCTGGGCGAGGAGAGACCCAGTACTTC. This gives the protein CASSVTLSGRGETQYF.

This rearrangement joins TRBV5-8 to TRBJ2-7; 12 positions agree with TRBD2. CDR3 size: 15 residues. Looked up from germline, CDR1 is SGHTS and CDR2 is YDEGEE. Unmatched junction bases numbered 5, after V lost 2 bases and J lost 5 bases. Written as DNA, the CDR3 is TGTGCCAGCAGCTTAGAGCGGACTAGCGGGAACGAGCAGTACGTC. Translation: CASSLERTSGNEQYV.

V is TRBV29-1 and J is TRBJ2-3; D gene ambiguous. CDR1 is SQVTM, CDR2 ANQGSEA, per germline. V was trimmed by 3 bases and J by 7 bases, leaving 14 bases between them. This CDR3 comprises 13 residues. CDR3 protein: CSVEVQFSYTQYF. The CDR3 nucleotides read TGCAGCGTTGAGGTACAGTTCTCATATACGCAGTATTTT.

The chain couples TRBV5-1 to TRBJ2-7, with D possibly matching TRBD1 (5 bases). In germline, CDR1 is SGHRS, CDR2 YFSETQ. Between the trimmed V and J ends, which lost 4 bases and 3 bases, there was a span of 14 bases. The CDR3 extends over 14 amino acids. Written as DNA, the CDR3 is TGCGCCAGCAGCCTGACAGTCCTGGGCTACGAGCAGTACTTC. This gives the protein CASSLTVLGYEQYF.

About this clone itself: A read error may produce the germline difference seen at one junction end. J is TRBJ2-7 and V is TRBV28, with D tentatively TRBD2 (6 bases). The CDR3 is 13 residues long. CDR1 MDHEN and CDR2 SYDVKM come from the germline V gene. CDR3 loop: CASIPGGEYGQYF. The CDR3, as DNA: TGTGCCAGCATCCCTGGCGGGGAGTACGGGCAGTACTTC. The complete variable domain, with remaining parts taken from reference TRBV28 and TRBJ2-7, reads DVKVTQSSRYLVKRTGEKVFLECVQDMDHENMFWYRQDPGLGLRLIYFSYDVKMKEKGDIPEGYSVSREKKERFSLILESASTNQTSMYLCASIPGGEYGQYFGPGTRLTVT.

V usage is TRBV19 and J usage is TRBJ1-1; no clear D gene. Germline assignment: CDR1 LNHDA and CDR2 SQIVND (reference sequence). Trimming stripped 1 base from V and 1 base from J, with 4 bases between. The CDR3 length is 13 residues. The CDR3 DNA follows: TGTGCCAGTAGTATAGGGTGGAACACTGAAGCTTTCTTT. It encodes CASSIGWNTEAFF.

The V gene is TRBV4-3, the J gene TRBJ1-2; no reliable D call. The CDR3 has 14 residues. Trimming left V 0 bases short and J 3 bases short, with 8 bases between. The germline gives CDR1 LGHNA, CDR2 YSLEER. The CDR3 is CASSQDRFYYGYTF. CDR3 in DNA: TGCGCCAGCAGCCAAGATCGGTTTTACTATGGCTACACCTTC.

This clone was counted only a few times. The CDR3 sequence: CATSRDLGFGNTIYF. The DNA of the CDR3 is TGTGCCACCAGCAGAGATCTGGGCTTTGGAAACACCATATATTTT. The rearrangement joins TRBV15 to TRBJ1-3; D unresolved. Trimming cost V 0 bases and J 3 bases, with 9 bases left between them. The germline gives CDR1 LNHNV, CDR2 YYDKDF (reference sequence). The CDR3 is 15 amino acids.

J is TRBJ2-7 and V is TRBV15; D not certain. Germline V gene data show CDR1 as LNHNV and CDR2 as YYDKDF (reference sequence). CDR3 length: 16 amino acids. V dropped 9 bases and J dropped 0 bases, with 21 bases sitting between them. The chain's CDR3 is CATRKGSQGFSYEQYF. Here the CDR3 DNA reads TGTGCCACTAGAAAGGGCAGTCAAGGGTTCTCCTACGAGCAGTACTTC.

The chain is built from TRBV7-9 and TRBJ2-6; 7 nucleotides match TRBD1. CDR1 and CDR2 from the germline V gene are SEHNR and FQNEAQ (reference sequence). The CDR3 length is 15 residues. V shed 5 bases and J 2 bases; nucleotides not matched to a gene: 3. CDR3: CASSQGVTGANVLTF. The CDR3 DNA is TGTGCCAGCAGCCAGGGGGTTACTGGGGCCAACGTCCTGACTTTC.

CDR3: CASWSPGTAAGGYTF. CDR3 sequence (DNA): TGTGCCAGCTGGTCCCCCGGGACAGCAGCAGGTGGCTACACCTTC. V gene TRBV3-1 (or the pseudogene TRBV3-2) combines with J gene TRBJ1-2; 7 bases are a match to TRBD1. The germline V gene has CDR1 LGHDT and CDR2 YNNKEL (reference sequence). The length of the CDR3 is 15 residues. V was clipped by 8 bases and J by 7 bases; unmatched bases: 16.

The chain carries TRBV6-5 and TRBJ1-1; D gene ambiguous. Per the germline V gene, CDR1 is MNHEY and CDR2 is SVGAGI. Trimming removed 4 bases from V and 1 base from J, with 7 bases in between. This CDR3 region has 13 residues. CDR3 bases: TGTGCCAGCAGTTTTATACCGAACACTGAAGCTTTCTTT. It specifies CASSFIPNTEAFF.

The rearrangement links TRBV10-3 to TRBJ1-5, with D hard to call. Trimming took off 0 bases at V and 2 bases at J, with 8 bases between the two ends. CDR3 size: 15 residues. CDR1 is ENHRY, CDR2 SYGVKD, per germline. This CDR3 is CAISESEPGNQPQHF. In DNA, the CDR3 is TGTGCCATCAGTGAGTCGGAACCGGGCAATCAGCCCCAGCATTTT.

V usage is TRBV28 and J usage is TRBJ1-4, with 11 bases lining up with TRBD1. With 7 bases clipped from V and 8 bases from J, the junction kept 12 bases outside the gene matches. The CDR3 has 16 residues. CDR1 and CDR2 (germline): MDHEN, SYDVKM. The DNA for the CDR3 is TGTGCCAGCAACCTGGGGACAGGGGGGCGGAGGGAAAAACTGTTTTTT. Amino acid sequence: CASNLGTGGRREKLFF.

The V gene is TRBV5-1, the J gene TRBJ1-1, with D perhaps matching TRBD1 (5 bases). CDR3 length: 14 residues. V dropped 5 bases and J dropped 1 base, with 12 bases sitting between them. Per the germline V gene, CDR1 is SGHRS and CDR2 is YFSETQ. CDR3 protein: CASRGRASNTEAFF. CDR3 sequence (DNA): TGCGCCAGCAGGGGACGGGCCTCGAACACTGAAGCTTTCTTT.

The genes are TRBV5-1 and TRBJ1-1; possibly TRBD1 for D (6 bases). This CDR3 has 15 residues. Trimming took off 0 bases at V and 6 bases at J, with 15 bases between the two ends. The germline CDR1 and CDR2 sequences are SGHRS and YFSETQ. The CDR3 reads CASSLEGRGSAEAFF. The CDR3 DNA sequence: TGCGCCAGCAGCTTGGAGGGCAGGGGTAGCGCTGAAGCTTTCTTT. The full variable domain, with the rest looked up from reference TRBV5-1 and TRBJ1-1, is KAGVTQTPRYLIKTRGQQVTLSCSPISGHRSVSWYQQTPGQGLQFLFEYFSETQRNKGNFPGRFSGRQFSNSRSEMNVSTLELGDSALYLCASSLEGRGSAEAFFGQGTRLTVV.

J is TRBJ2-1 and V is TRBV4-1, with D uncertain. The CDR3 runs to 16 residues. Germline CDR1 MGHRA, CDR2 YSYEKL. The V end was cut by 1 base, the J end by 7 bases, with 17 bases between. The chain's CDR3 is CASSQARQAEGNEQFF. The CDR3 DNA reads TGCGCCAGCAGCCAAGCCCGGCAGGCGGAAGGGAATGAGCAGTTCTTC.

The genes are TRBV29-1 and TRBJ2-1; tentative D call: TRBD2 (5 bases). The CDR3 spans 12 residues. The V gene's germline CDR1 is SQVTM and CDR2 ANQGSEA. Between the trimmed V and J ends, which lost 6 bases and 6 bases, there was a span of 12 bases. CDR3 protein: CSVVSAGNEQFF. The CDR3 DNA sequence: TGCAGCGTAGTCTCGGCGGGCAATGAGCAGTTCTTC.

The rearrangement joins TRBV11-3 to TRBJ2-3; D assignment may be TRBD1 or TRBD2 (5 bases each). This CDR3 has 17 residues. The germline gives CDR1 SGHNT, CDR2 YENEEA. The V gene lost 3 bases and the J gene lost 0 bases, with 16 bases spanning the gap. The CDR3 reads CASSLGRVYSSTDTQYF. The CDR3 region has the DNA TGTGCCAGCAGCTTGGGACGTGTTTACTCTAGCACAGATACGCAGTATTTT.

J is TRBJ2-7 and V is TRBV7-9, with D perhaps assigned TRBD1 or TRBD2 (5 bases each). Germline CDR1 reads SEHNR; CDR2 reads FQNEAQ (reference sequence). The CDR3 loop spans 16 amino acids. The V end lost 5 bases, the J end lost 2 bases, and 19 bases lay between the germline ends. CDR3 DNA sequence: TGTGCCAGCAGCACCCGGGACCTAAAGCAACCCTACGAGCAGTACTTC. Protein: CASSTRDLKQPYEQYF. The complete variable domain, with remaining parts taken from reference TRBV7-9 and TRBJ2-7, reads DTGVSQNPRHKITKRGQNVTFRCDPISEHNRLYWYRQTLGQGPEFLTYFQNEAQLEKSRLLSDRFSAERPKGSFSTLEIQRTEQGDSAMYLCASSTRDLKQPYEQYFGPGTRLTVT.

J is TRBJ2-1 and V is TRBV11-3; 13 nucleotides match TRBD2. The CDR3 extends over 16 amino acids. From germline, CDR1 is SGHNT and CDR2 YENEEA. Losses at the gene ends were 1 base for V and 12 bases for J; bases not matched to a gene: 9. This CDR3 is CASSLGGTSGTVGQFF. The CDR3 bases are TGTGCCAGCAGCTTAGGAGGGACTAGCGGGACGGTGGGGCAGTTCTTC.